What follows are 6 T cell receptor beta chains derived from one specimen sequenced in a study of control samples from healthy donors and cancer patients. Using immunoSEQ multiplex PCR, the repertoire was profiled, and TCRdb retains in-frame clones only, with some absent. This repertoire shows fewer than 120,000 clones, more than 75% found once; its top ten account for roughly 3.5%. Sequencing was performed on PBMCs. The receptors derive from a woman aged 55-70 years with lung cancer.

Comments on this clone: Additional DNA sequences in this sample encode the identical CDR3. The rearrangement uses TRBV30 and TRBJ1-3; D gene uncertain. The germline V gene has CDR1 GTSNPN and CDR2 SVGIG (reference sequence). The CDR3 length is 12 residues. The V end was cut by 1 base, the J end by 4 bases, with 5 bases between. The CDR3 sequence is CAWSGSGNTIYF. The DNA for the CDR3 is TGTGCCTGGAGTGGGTCCGGAAACACCATATATTTT.

This clone was found once. The V gene is TRBV19, the J gene TRBJ2-1; possibly TRBD2 for D (6 bases). Germline V gene sequence: CDR1 LNHDA, CDR2 SQIVND (reference sequence). This CDR3 has 16 amino acids. Trimming left V 6 bases short and J 1 base short, with 16 bases between. The CDR3 nucleotides are TGTGCCAGTAGCCTGCTAGCGTTGCGGTCCTACAATGAGCAGTTCTTC. This gives the protein CASSLLALRSYNEQFF. Together with reference TRBV19 and TRBJ2-1, the CDR3 gives the full variable domain: DGGITQSPKYLFRKEGQNVTLSCEQNLNHDAMYWYRQDPGQGLRLIYYSQIVNDFQKGDIAEGYSVSREKKESFPLTVTSAQKNPTAFYLCASSLLALRSYNEQFFGPGTRLTVL.

The CDR3 region has the DNA TGTGCCAGTAGTAGAGACCAGGGGGGGTCACCCCTCCACTTT. Translating it yields CASSRDQGGSPLHF. The rearrangement uses TRBV19 and TRBJ1-6; the match to TRBD1 covers 7 bases. CDR3 size: 14 residues. The V gene's germline CDR1 is LNHDA and CDR2 SQIVND (reference sequence). Trimming removed 4 bases from V and 10 bases from J; junction bases left unmatched: 7.

This clone occurred once. The V gene is TRBV7-9, the J gene TRBJ2-7; 7 bases agree with TRBD1. The CDR3 totals 14 residues. With V trimmed by 5 bases and J by 6 bases, 10 bases remained unmatched. Germline lookup yields CDR1 SEHNR and CDR2 FQNEAQ (reference sequence). CDR3 in amino acids: CASSPVRDSGEQYF. DNA of the CDR3: TGTGCCAGCAGCCCAGTGAGGGACAGTGGCGAGCAGTACTTC.

The chain recombines TRBV7-8 with TRBJ2-7, with 11 bases aligning to TRBD2. The CDR3 extends over 16 amino acids. After removal of 5 bases from V and 2 bases from J, the junction contained 8 bases not matched to a gene. Per germline, CDR1 SGHVS and CDR2 FQNEAQ. This chain's CDR3 is CASSVPGLAEPYEQYF. The DNA for the CDR3 is TGTGCCAGCAGCGTACCGGGACTAGCGGAACCCTACGAGCAGTACTTC.

The chain couples TRBV9 to TRBJ2-5; D is undetermined. The V gene lost 7 bases and the J gene lost 5 bases, with 15 bases spanning the gap. The V gene's germline CDR1 is SGDLS and CDR2 YYNGEE. CDR3 size: 13 residues. The CDR3 DNA follows: TGTGCCAGCGGCGAAACTCTGGGGGAGACCCAGTACTTC. This encodes CASGETLGETQYF. The whole variable domain, remainder taken from reference TRBV9 and TRBJ2-5, is DSGVTQTPKHLITATGQRVTLRCSPRSGDLSVYWYQQSLDQGLQFLIQYYNGEERAKGNILERFSAQQFPDLHSELNLSSLELGDSALYFCASGETLGETQYFGPGTRLLVL.